What follows is one TCR beta chain and its context. The sample comes from a study of T cell changes during pregnancy in multiple sclerosis. TCRdb's copy holds only in-frame clones and misses some; the assay was immunoSEQ multiplex PCR. The data show 70,000 to 80,000 clones, over 80% seen once. The clonotype was recovered from a female donor with multiple sclerosis, enrolled in a pregnancy study. This material consisted of peripheral blood, taken in the first trimester of pregnancy.

The CDR3 protein is CASSLAGANTEAFF. CDR3 DNA: TGTGCCAGCAGTTTAGCAGGGGCTAACACTGAAGCTTTCTTT. The rearrangement uses TRBV27 and TRBJ1-1, with TRBD1 as a possible D gene (6 bases). Trimming cost V 2 bases and J 2 bases, with 9 bases left between them. CDR1 is MNHEY, CDR2 SMNVEV, per germline (reference sequence). This CDR3 has 14 residues.